The 26 T cell receptor beta chains reported below all come from one sample, sequenced in a study of shared clonotypes between healthy human individuals (dated by TCRdb to about 2020). The method behind the library was the immunoSEQ multiplex PCR assay. TCRdb's version of the immuneACCESS table is confined to in-frame rearrangements and falls short of the full clone set. An unresolved V gene accounts for under half of the shortfall where checked; the remainder is of unknown origin. Here the sample has more than 2,000,000 clones; more than 85% occur a single time. The leading ten clones occupy under 0.45% of the sample. Specimen: naive CD4+ T cells from PBMCs. The meaning of the sample's cell subset or site label: CD45RA+ positively selected. Every receptor here comes from a man in his late teens or twenties in good health. Some clones in this sample may be carry-over from other donors' samples.

V is TRBV28 and J is TRBJ1-5, with D perhaps matching TRBD1 (5 bases). V was cut by 10 bases and J by 0 bases, with 16 bases left in between. In germline, CDR1 is MDHEN, CDR2 SYDVKM. The CDR3 is 15 residues long. The CDR3 bases are TGTGCCACCCACGAGGGGCCCTATAGCAATCAGCCCCAGCATTTT. Amino acids: CATHEGPYSNQPQHF.

This clone was counted once. The V and J genes are TRBV4-1 and TRBJ2-2; D unresolved. CDR1 is MGHRA and CDR2 is YSYEKL in the germline V gene. The CDR3 spans 15 residues. V was clipped by 2 bases and J by 4 bases, with 11 bases between them. The CDR3 loop reads CASSQIGQRTGELFF. CDR3 coding DNA: TGCGCCAGCAGCCAAATCGGGCAGCGCACCGGGGAGCTGTTTTTT.

V gene TRBV4-3 combines with J gene TRBJ1-6; 10 bases align to TRBD1. V dropped 5 bases and J dropped 6; count of bases not matched to a gene: 1. Germline V gene lookup returns CDR1 LGHNA and CDR2 YSLEER. The CDR3 runs 14 residues. The CDR3 loop is CASSWTGGNSPLHF. For the CDR3, the DNA is TGCGCCAGCAGCTGGACAGGGGGTAATTCACCCCTCCACTTT.

The chain links TRBV28 to TRBJ1-1; 8 positions agree with TRBD1. V trimming: 10 bases; J trimming: 1 base; junction bases outside the gene matches: 14. The CDR3 consists of 16 residues. Looked up from germline, CDR1 is MDHEN and CDR2 is SYDVKM. The CDR3: CAISPPGGGGNTEAFF. The CDR3 DNA reads TGTGCCATCTCCCCGCCAGGGGGCGGAGGGAACACTGAAGCTTTCTTT.

This clone was found once. This chain joins TRBV5-1 and TRBJ2-1, with 7 bases identical to TRBD1. The CDR3 sequence is 15 residues long. Germline CDR1 and CDR2: SGHRS and YFSETQ. Unmatched junction bases numbered 8, after V lost 4 bases and J lost 4 bases. The CDR3 nucleotides read TGCGCCAGCAGCCCGGACAGGAGCGCGTACAATGAGCAGTTCTTC. This codes for CASSPDRSAYNEQFF.

This chain connects TRBV27 to TRBJ2-3; 16 bases fit TRBD2. The ends lost 4 bases at V and 7 bases at J; junction bases unmatched: 14. There are 19 residues in the CDR3. Looked up from germline, CDR1 is MNHEY and CDR2 is SMNVEV (reference sequence). The CDR3 region has the DNA TGTGCCAGCAGTTCACCACTCGGGACTAGCGGGAGGGTTCCGCATACGCAGTATTTT. Translating it yields CASSSPLGTSGRVPHTQYF.

In the case of this clone: Other DNA sequences in this specimen translate into the identical CDR3. The chain combines TRBV29-1 with TRBJ2-3, with 11 bases lining up with TRBD2. This CDR3 has 14 amino acids. Germline CDR1 reads SQVTM; CDR2 reads ANQGSEA. With 7 bases clipped from V and 0 bases from J, the junction kept 3 bases outside the gene matches. This chain's CDR3 is CSARTSGSTDTQYF. CDR3 in DNA: TGCAGCGCCCGGACTAGCGGGAGCACAGATACGCAGTATTTT.

V is TRBV19 and J is TRBJ2-2; D uncertain. Trimming took off 7 bases at V and 0 bases at J, with 12 bases between the two ends. Per germline, CDR1 LNHDA and CDR2 SQIVND (reference sequence). The CDR3 totals 15 residues. CDR3 region: CASKGPIANTGELFF. Written as DNA, the CDR3 is TGTGCCAGTAAAGGCCCGATCGCGAACACCGGGGAGCTGTTTTTT.

The rearrangement uses TRBV29-1 and TRBJ2-5; the match to TRBD2 covers 8 bases. J gave up 5 bases and V 4 bases, and 12 bases lay outside the gene matches. Germline CDR1 is SQVTM and CDR2 is ANQGSEA. The CDR3 loop spans 15 amino acids. Written as DNA, the CDR3 is TGCAGCGTTGTTTTATCGGGAGGGCCTCGGGAGACCCAGTACTTC. Translating gives CSVVLSGGPRETQYF.

This chain connects TRBV19 to TRBJ2-3; D is unclear. Germline assignment: CDR1 LNHDA and CDR2 SQIVND (reference sequence). V lost 6 bases, J lost 3 bases, and 10 bases lay in between. This CDR3 contains 13 residues. The CDR3 region has the DNA TGTGCCAGTAGAAGTTATTTAACAGATACGCAGTATTTT. Its protein product is CASRSYLTDTQYF.

J is TRBJ1-1 and V is TRBV18; unclear D gene. Germline CDR1 and CDR2: KGHSH and LQKENI. The CDR3 loop spans 16 amino acids. V lost 3 bases to trimming and J lost 0 bases, with 14 bases between them. CDR3 amino acids: CASSPGLEVMNTEAFF. The DNA of the CDR3 is TGTGCCAGCTCACCTGGCTTGGAAGTCATGAACACTGAAGCTTTCTTT. Variable domain in full (rest from reference TRBV18 and TRBJ1-1): NAGVMQNPRHLVRRRGQEARLRCSPMKGHSHVYWYRQLPEEGLKFMVYLQKENIIDESGMPKERFSAEFPKEGPSILRIQQVVRGDSAAYFCASSPGLEVMNTEAFFGQGTRLTVV.

The chain combines TRBV9 with TRBJ2-1; maybe TRBD2 (6 bases). The V and J ends lost 3 bases and 0 bases respectively, with 10 bases between them. Germline CDR1 and CDR2: SGDLS and YYNGEE. CDR3 size: 15 residues. The CDR3 region is CASSAKEGSYNEQFF. For the CDR3, the DNA is TGTGCCAGCAGCGCTAAGGAGGGCTCCTACAATGAGCAGTTCTTC.

Of note for this clone: This specimen includes other DNA sequences encoding the same CDR3. The J gene is TRBJ1-2, the V gene TRBV15, with a weak D call TRBD1 (5 bases). Trimming pared 1 base from V and 2 bases from J, leaving 5 bases between. Germline V gene sequence: CDR1 LNHNV, CDR2 YYDKDF (reference sequence). CDR3 length equals 13 residues. The CDR3 is CATSRAGNYGYTF. CDR3 in DNA: TGTGCCACCAGCAGAGCAGGGAACTATGGCTACACCTTC.

Regarding this clone: The sample holds other DNA sequences that translate to the same CDR3. The chain has TRBV6-1 and TRBJ2-7; D unclear. The CDR3 contains 11 residues. V was trimmed by 8 bases and J by 2 bases, leaving 7 bases between them. Germline V gene sequence: CDR1 MNHNS, CDR2 SASEGT. This CDR3 reads CASSDPYEQYF. The CDR3 region has the DNA TGTGCCAGCTCGGACCCCTACGAGCAGTACTTC.

The rearrangement links TRBV18 to TRBJ1-1; D gene uncertain. The CDR3 is made up of 13 amino acids. The V and J ends lost 9 bases and 4 bases respectively, with 15 bases between them. From germline, CDR1 is KGHSH and CDR2 LQKENI. The CDR3 DNA reads as TGTGCCAGTCGGCCAATGGGAGCCACTGAAGCTTTCTTT. Encoded protein: CASRPMGATEAFF. Drawing the rest from reference TRBV18 and TRBJ1-1, the complete variable domain is NAGVMQNPRHLVRRRGQEARLRCSPMKGHSHVYWYRQLPEEGLKFMVYLQKENIIDESGMPKERFSAEFPKEGPSILRIQQVVRGDSAAYFCASRPMGATEAFFGQGTRLTVV.

A single count supports this clone. This chain links TRBV10-3 with TRBJ1-2, with D uncertain. The CDR3 extends over 11 amino acids. Trimming took off 4 bases at V and 6 bases at J, with 6 bases between the two ends. CDR1 and CDR2 (germline): ENHRY, SYGVKD. CDR3 sequence: CAISGADGYTF. The CDR3 nucleotides are TGTGCCATCAGTGGGGCCGATGGCTACACCTTC.

The sample holds one count of this clone. The chain carries TRBV4-1 and TRBJ1-5; no reliable D call. Germline V gene data show CDR1 as MGHRA and CDR2 as YSYEKL. The CDR3 consists of 14 residues. V lost 1 base and J 6 bases, leaving 10 bases between the germline ends. The CDR3 DNA reads as TGCGCCAGCAGCCAAGTCCGACAACCTCAGCCCCAGCATTTT. This gives the protein CASSQVRQPQPQHF.

V usage is TRBV7-9 and J usage is TRBJ2-1, with 9 nucleotides matching TRBD1. With 0 bases clipped from V and 8 bases from J, the junction kept 5 bases outside the gene matches. The CDR3 is made up of 15 amino acids. Per germline, CDR1 SEHNR and CDR2 FQNEAQ (reference sequence). CDR3 sequence reads: CASSLARDRVHEQFF. The CDR3 nucleotides read TGTGCCAGCAGCTTAGCTCGGGACAGGGTCCATGAGCAGTTCTTC. The complete variable domain, with remaining parts taken from reference TRBV7-9 and TRBJ2-1, reads DTGVSQNPRHKITKRGQNVTFRCDPISEHNRLYWYRQTLGQGPEFLTYFQNEAQLEKSRLLSDRFSAERPKGSFSTLEIQRTEQGDSAMYLCASSLARDRVHEQFFGPGTRLTVL.

The V gene is TRBV27, the J gene TRBJ1-2; 9 bases align to TRBD1. Losses at the gene ends were 6 bases for V and 5 bases for J; bases not matched to a gene: 4. The CDR3 has 13 residues. From germline, CDR1 is MNHEY and CDR2 SMNVEV (reference sequence). As DNA, the CDR3 is TGTGCCAGCAGCCCCGGGACAGGGTATGGCTACACCTTC. This encodes CASSPGTGYGYTF.

The chain links TRBV7-7 to TRBJ2-2, with 7 bases fitting TRBD2. CDR1 and CDR2 (germline): SSHAT, FNYEAQ (reference sequence). This CDR3 has 14 amino acids. Unmatched junction bases numbered 4, after V lost 3 bases and J lost 6 bases. The CDR3 DNA follows: TGTGCCAGCAGCTTCGGTGGGGGGGCCGGGGAGCTGTTTTTT. It translates to CASSFGGGAGELFF.

This chain uses TRBV6-4 with TRBJ2-3; 11 nucleotides line up with TRBD2. Trimming removed 4 bases from V and 1 base from J; junction bases left unmatched: 13. Germline CDR1 and CDR2: MRHNA and SNTAGT. CDR3 length equals 19 residues. The CDR3 DNA is TGTGCCAGCAGTGTCATAGCGGGAGGGCCCTCGTGGTGCACAGATACGCAGTATTTT. Translation: CASSVIAGGPSWCTDTQYF.

Worth noting for this clone: This sample also contains other DNA sequences that code for the same CDR3. The chain combines TRBV7-3 with TRBJ2-5; 13 nucleotides agree with TRBD2. Germline V CDR1 and CDR2: SGHTA, FQGTGA. This CDR3 region has 15 residues. Losses at the gene ends were 5 bases for V and 5 bases for J; bases not matched to a gene: 5. CDR3 residues: CASSLGLAGAETQYF. The CDR3 DNA reads TGTGCCAGCAGCCTCGGACTAGCGGGAGCGGAGACCCAGTACTTC.

The rearrangement joins TRBV7-2 to TRBJ2-7; possibly TRBD2 for D (7 bases). The ends were cut back, 3 bases at V and 7 bases at J, with 16 bases in the middle. This CDR3 region has 14 residues. Per germline, CDR1 SGHTA and CDR2 FQGNSA. CDR3 DNA sequence: TGTGCCAGCAGCTTTACCCTGGGGGGGCCTGAGCAGTACTTC. It encodes CASSFTLGGPEQYF.

The CDR3 DNA sequence: TGTGCCGGGGGACAGGGGGCTTATGAAAAACTGTTTTTT. Protein product: CAGGQGAYEKLFF. The rearrangement joins TRBV2 to TRBJ1-4; 12 nucleotides agree with TRBD1. The germline V gene has CDR1 SNHLY and CDR2 FYNNEI. Unmatched junction bases numbered 4, after V lost 11 bases and J lost 6 bases. The CDR3 covers 13 residues. Full variable domain (rest looked up from reference TRBV2 and TRBJ1-4): EPEVTQTPSHQVTQMGQEVILRCVPISNHLYFYWYRQILGQKVEFLVSFYNNEISEKSEIFDDQFSVERPDGSNFTLKIRSTKLEDSAMYFCAGGQGAYEKLFFGSGTQLSVL.

This sequence joins TRBV5-6 and TRBJ1-4; unclear D gene. This CDR3 comprises 14 residues. The V and J ends lost 0 bases and 4 bases respectively, with 7 bases between them. Germline CDR1 and CDR2: SGHDT and YYEEEE. CDR3 sequence: CASSLGRINEKLFF. Written as DNA, the CDR3 is TGTGCCAGCAGCTTGGGACGGATTAATGAAAAACTGTTTTTT.

V and J are TRBV5-4 and TRBJ2-7; tentative D call: TRBD1 (5 bases). The germline V and J ends were trimmed by 0 bases and 4 bases, with 11 bases remaining between them. CDR1 SGHNT and CDR2 YYREEE come from the germline V gene (reference sequence). CDR3 length: 14 amino acids. CDR3 nucleotides: TGTGCCAGCAGCTTGGGGGGCAAACTTTACGAGCAGTACTTC. It specifies CASSLGGKLYEQYF.